This entry features one T cell receptor (beta chain) sequence. Time point given: pretreatment peripheral blood. From germline, CDR1 is LGHNA and CDR2 YNFKEQ. This CDR3 comprises 13 residues. Trimming took 10 bases from V and 2 from J, leaving 14 bases between them. These data belong to a study of PD-L1 blockade in urothelial cancer. Only in-frame clones appear in the TCRdb table, and some are missing; sequencing was by immunoSEQ multiplex PCR. This table has 45,000 to 60,000 clones, approximately 78% appearing once. This clonotype was sampled from a man in his fifties or sixties with urothelial cancer. The sample was PBMCs, taken around atezolizumab (anti-PD-L1) treatment. This rearrangement joins TRBV4-2 to TRBJ1-1, with D unclear. CDR3 in DNA: TGTGCCACGTTAGCAGGAGGAAACACTGAAGCTTTCTTT. Translating it yields CATLAGGNTEAFF.